This T cell receptor beta chain originates from a study of T cells in Graves' hyperthyroidism and ophthalmopathy. The wider study: Staff took peripheral blood when the initial diagnosis was made, before any treatment began.

There were TCR beta CDR3 regions amplified from RNA transcripts. The HTBI primer set served for first-round RT-PCR of the TCR CDR3. TCRdb fed the multiplex PCR reads into MiXCR, producing one record per CDR3 protein. The repertoire holds approximately 100,000 distinct CDR3 sequences, less than 55% seen once, with about a quarter in the top ten. Per the germline V gene, CDR1 is MNHNS and CDR2 is SASEGT. The CDR3 runs to 13 residues. Trimming pared 3 bases from V and 1 base from J, leaving 4 bases between. Stable disease denoted Graves' hyperthyroidism without ophthalmopathy progression within 18 months. Using around 10 ml of fresh peripheral blood, PBMCs were prepared.

This sequence joins TRBV6-1 and TRBJ2-4; D remains unclear. Sequenced: blood. The clonotype originates from a man aged 35-49 years with Graves' hyperthyroidism. The CDR3, as DNA: TGTGCCAGCAGTGAGTTTGCCAAAAACATTCAGTACTTC. It specifies CASSEFAKNIQYF.